The next 25 T cell receptor beta chains were all read from a single sample in a study of cytomegalovirus exposure and HLA in healthy donors. The study ran its PCR with 60 Vbeta and 13 Jbeta primers. TCRdb's table, derived via immunoSEQ multiplex PCR, lists solely in-frame clones and lacks some. The sample comprises some 210,000 clones, 80% to 90% of which are singletons, and about 1.2% rests with the top ten. Sample: PBMCs. Every receptor here comes from a man aged 25 to 45 in good health and CMV-seronegative.

J is TRBJ2-3 and V is TRBV27; 10 nucleotides line up with TRBD2. The V segment lost 5 bases and the J segment 1 base; nucleotides outside the gene matches: 9. Germline CDR1 is MNHEY and CDR2 is SMNVEV (reference sequence). This CDR3 is 17 amino acids long. CDR3 DNA sequence: TGTGCCAGCAGTGTACTACTAGCGGGAAGTGGCACAGATACGCAGTATTTT. Protein product: CASSVLLAGSGTDTQYF.

The V and J genes are TRBV6-4 and TRBJ2-3; possible D gene TRBD2, 6 bases. The CDR3 has 16 amino acids. V was pared by 3 bases and J by 4 bases, with 17 bases between. Germline-derived CDR1 and CDR2 are MRHNA and SNTAGT. The CDR3 here is CASSEMSGVGADTQYF. The CDR3 nucleotides are TGTGCCAGCAGTGAAATGTCGGGAGTCGGGGCAGATACGCAGTATTTT.

The rearrangement links TRBV5-1 to TRBJ2-3, with D tentatively TRBD2 (5 bases). The CDR3 runs to 16 residues. Per germline, CDR1 SGHRS and CDR2 YFSETQ. Trimming shortened V by 0 bases and J by 3 bases, and 14 bases separated the two germline ends. The CDR3 reads CASSLASLELTDTQYF. Here the CDR3 DNA reads TGCGCCAGCAGCTTGGCCTCACTAGAATTGACAGATACGCAGTATTTT.

V usage is TRBV27 and J usage is TRBJ1-5; D call uncertain. CDR3 length: 18 residues. Trimming shortened V by 8 bases and J by 2 bases, and 25 bases separated the two germline ends. CDR1 and CDR2 from the germline V gene are MNHEY and SMNVEV (reference sequence). The CDR3 spells CASDTEGRRPVRNQPQHF. In DNA form, the CDR3 reads TGTGCCAGCGACACAGAGGGCCGACGGCCGGTTCGCAATCAGCCCCAGCATTTT.

The chain employs TRBV7-8 and TRBJ2-7; 12 bases fit TRBD2. CDR3 length equals 16 residues. Germline V gene data show CDR1 as SGHVS and CDR2 as FQNEAQ. V shed 6 bases, J shed 4 bases, and the junction held 10 bases outside the gene matches. CDR3 bases: TGTGCCAGCAGGAAACGACTAGCGGGAGCCTTGTACGAGCAGTACTTC. The encoded protein is CASRKRLAGALYEQYF.

The chain carries TRBV5-1 and TRBJ2-5; D call uncertain. The V gene's germline CDR1 is SGHRS and CDR2 YFSETQ. CDR3 size: 12 residues. V was cut by 1 base and J by 5 bases, with 6 bases left in between. The CDR3 nucleotides are TGCGCCAGCAGCTTGATCGGGGAGACCCAGTACTTC. Protein sequence: CASSLIGETQYF.

The V and J genes are TRBV10-3 and TRBJ2-7, with TRBD2 as a possible D gene (6 bases). This CDR3 has 12 amino acids. CDR1 and CDR2 from the germline V gene are ENHRY and SYGVKD. V was shortened by 10 bases and J by 4 bases, with 14 bases between the two germline ends. CDR3 in amino acids: CASGGSQYEQYF. CDR3 DNA: TGTGCCAGCGGAGGGTCCCAGTACGAGCAGTACTTC.

The chain carries TRBV2 and TRBJ2-7; TRBD1 is a possible D gene (7 bases). The ends were cut back, 6 bases at V and 2 bases at J, with 20 bases in the middle. The CDR3 has 16 amino acids. Looked up from germline, CDR1 is SNHLY and CDR2 is FYNNEI. The CDR3 bases are TGTGCCAGCAGGTGGGGCATGGTCAGGGGGGCCTACGAGCAGTACTTC. Translating gives CASRWGMVRGAYEQYF.

The chain couples TRBV14 to TRBJ2-5; 10 bases match TRBD1. The J call may be faulty, since TRBJ2-7 better matches the DNA end. Germline CDR1 is SGHDN and CDR2 is FVKESK. The CDR3 spans 16 residues. CDR3 nucleotide sequence: TGTGCCAGCAGCCAAGAAGGCCCGGGACAGGGGTACGAGCAGTACTTC. Protein product: CASSQEGPGQGYEQYF.

This clone has just a few counts. V usage is TRBV27 and J usage is TRBJ2-7; possible D gene TRBD1, 6 bases. Germline CDR1 MNHEY, CDR2 SMNVEV (reference sequence). The CDR3 totals 14 residues. V lost 2 bases to trimming and J lost 8 bases, with 16 bases between them. The CDR3 bases are TGTGCCAGCAGTTTAAGGGGACAACCCTTACAGCAGTACTTC. Protein sequence: CASSLRGQPLQQYF.

This clone showed up just once. In nucleotides, the CDR3 is TGTGCCAGCAGCGTAGGGGCGCCTCCTGGCACTGAAGCTTTCTTT. Translated: CASSVGAPPGTEAFF. The chain is built from TRBV9 and TRBJ1-1, with D hard to call. This CDR3 contains 15 residues. V lost 0 bases to trimming and J lost 4 bases, with 13 bases between them. The germline V gene encodes CDR1 SGDLS and CDR2 YYNGEE.

The CDR3, as DNA: TGCGCCAGCAGCCAAGATCGCAGGACATGGGACGAGCAGTACTTC. This translates into CASSQDRRTWDEQYF. The gene calls are TRBV4-3 and TRBJ2-7, with D perhaps TRBD1 (5 bases). Trimming shortened V by 0 bases and J by 5 bases, and 14 bases separated the two germline ends. CDR1 is LGHNA, CDR2 YSLEER, per germline. The CDR3 sequence is 15 residues long.

The rearrangement uses TRBV28 and TRBJ2-2; possible D gene TRBD1, 6 bases. From germline, CDR1 is MDHEN and CDR2 SYDVKM. The CDR3 contains 15 residues. Trimming took off 6 bases at V and 3 bases at J, with 14 bases between the two ends. CDR3 DNA: TGTGCCAGCAGCCAGGGGTTTTTGGACACCGGGGAGCTGTTTTTT. Protein sequence: CASSQGFLDTGELFF.

This clone was counted a single time. The chain has TRBV21-1 and TRBJ2-7; the table's D call, TRBD2, was not checked against the DNA. TRBV21-1 is a documented pseudogene. This CDR3 spans 17 amino acids. The CDR3 DNA is TGTGCCAGCAGCAAAGCGCGGGCTGGCAGGTTAATCTACGAGCAGTACTTC. The encoded protein is CASSKARAGRLIYEQYF.

J is TRBJ1-2 and V is TRBV5-1; a possible D gene is TRBD1 (5 bases). This CDR3 has 14 amino acids. With 0 bases removed from V and 3 bases from J, the gap between germline ends came to 9 bases. Germline-derived CDR1 and CDR2 are SGHRS and YFSETQ. The CDR3 coding sequence is TGCGCCAGCAGCTTGGCCGGGGGGGACTATGGCTACACCTTC. It encodes CASSLAGGDYGYTF.

This chain connects TRBV5-1 to TRBJ2-1, with D possibly matching TRBD2 (6 bases). Per the germline V gene, CDR1 is SGHRS and CDR2 is YFSETQ. The CDR3 loop spans 15 amino acids. V lost 4 bases and J lost 5, with 16 bases in between. The CDR3 region has the DNA TGCGCCAGCAGCGCTTCCGGGACTTACAACAATGAGCAGTTCTTC. It is translated as CASSASGTYNNEQFF.

This clone occurred once. This chain joins TRBV5-6 and TRBJ2-1; D ambiguous. The CDR3 contains 14 residues. Germline lookup yields CDR1 SGHDT and CDR2 YYEEEE. Trimming took off 5 bases at V and 0 bases at J, with 9 bases between the two ends. CDR3 residues: CASSDSSSYNEQFF. The CDR3 nucleotides are TGTGCCAGCAGTGACTCGAGCTCCTACAATGAGCAGTTCTTC. The variable domain in full, with the rest retrieved from reference TRBV5-6 and TRBJ2-1, is DAGVTQSPTHLIKTRGQQVTLRCSPKSGHDTVSWYQQALGQGPQFIFQYYEEEERQRGNFPDRFSGHQFPNYSSELNVNALLLGDSALYLCASSDSSSYNEQFFGPGTRLTVL.

The rearrangement uses TRBV27 and TRBJ2-7; 11 bases are shared with TRBD2. CDR3 size: 15 residues. CDR1 MNHEY and CDR2 SMNVEV come from the germline V gene (reference sequence). Trimming removed 3 bases from V and 4 bases from J; junction bases left unmatched: 5. CDR3 loop: CASSFDRLAGYEQYF. The CDR3 DNA follows: TGTGCCAGCAGTTTCGACAGACTAGCGGGATACGAGCAGTACTTC.

The CDR3 loop reads CASSVQGNYGYTF. The CDR3 DNA reads as TGTGCCAGCAGTGTACAGGGTAACTATGGCTACACCTTC. The V and J genes are TRBV6-1 and TRBJ1-2; D may be TRBD1 (6 bases). V lost 4 bases and J 1 base, leaving 7 bases between the germline ends. This CDR3 spans 13 amino acids. Per the germline V gene, CDR1 is MNHNS and CDR2 is SASEGT.

The chain joins TRBV4-3 to TRBJ2-1; 11 bases map to TRBD1. J was trimmed by 2 bases and V by 0 bases; bases with no gene match: 9. The germline V gene encodes CDR1 LGHNA and CDR2 YSLEER. This CDR3 region has 19 residues. CDR3 DNA: TGCGCCAGCAGCCAAGATGGGGGGACAGGGGGGGATGCCTACAATGAGCAGTTCTTC. It encodes CASSQDGGTGGDAYNEQFF.

The rearrangement uses TRBV28 and TRBJ1-2; a possible D gene is TRBD1 (5 bases). The V end lost 5 bases, the J end lost 7 bases, and 17 bases lay between the germline ends. The CDR3 extends over 14 amino acids. Germline V gene sequence: CDR1 MDHEN, CDR2 SYDVKM. The CDR3 loop reads CASSIGTSISGYTF. The CDR3 DNA sequence: TGTGCCAGCAGTATAGGGACTTCCATCAGTGGCTACACCTTC.

This clone was seen once. This chain joins TRBV14 and TRBJ2-1; 9 positions match TRBD2. Unmatched junction bases numbered 13, after V lost 8 bases and J lost 8 bases. Germline V gives CDR1 SGHDN, CDR2 FVKESK. The CDR3 covers 15 residues. The CDR3 region has the DNA TGTGCCAGCCTTCTTAGCGGGAGCGGAGACCATGAGCAGTTCTTC. This translates into CASLLSGSGDHEQFF.

V is TRBV15 and J is TRBJ1-6, with D perhaps TRBD1 (6 bases). The CDR3 runs to 15 residues. The germline V gene has CDR1 LNHNV and CDR2 YYDKDF (reference sequence). V gave up 5 bases and J gave up 8 bases, with 16 bases separating them. In DNA form, the CDR3 reads TGTGCCACCAGCGGATTTGGGGGCATCTATTCACCCCTCCACTTT. Its translation: CATSGFGGIYSPLHF.

This chain links TRBV6-5 with TRBJ2-7, with TRBD1 matching over 8 bases. V shed 5 bases and J 4 bases; nucleotides not matched to a gene: 10. The CDR3 spans 15 residues. Per the germline V gene, CDR1 is MNHEY and CDR2 is SVGAGI. CDR3 sequence (DNA): TGTGCCAGCAGTGGCGCCGGGACAGGAGCTTACGAGCAGTACTTC. Translated: CASSGAGTGAYEQYF.

CDR3 region: CASSLLARTGSTEAFF. The CDR3 nucleotides are TGTGCCAGCAGCTTATTGGCGAGGACAGGGAGCACTGAAGCTTTCTTT. The chain is built from TRBV7-2 and TRBJ1-1, with 8 positions matching TRBD1. CDR1 and CDR2 from the germline V gene are SGHTA and FQGNSA. Germline trimming cut 2 bases from V and 4 bases from J; bases unmatched to any gene: 9. This CDR3 comprises 16 residues.